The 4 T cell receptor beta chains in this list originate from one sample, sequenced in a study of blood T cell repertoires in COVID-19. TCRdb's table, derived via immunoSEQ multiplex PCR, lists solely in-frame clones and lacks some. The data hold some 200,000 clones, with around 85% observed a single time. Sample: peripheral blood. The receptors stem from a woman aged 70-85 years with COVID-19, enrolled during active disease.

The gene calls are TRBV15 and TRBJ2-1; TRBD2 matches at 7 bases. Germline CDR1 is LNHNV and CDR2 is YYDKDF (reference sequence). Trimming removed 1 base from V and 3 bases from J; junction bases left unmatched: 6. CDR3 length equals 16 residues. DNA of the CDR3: TGTGCCACCAGCAGAGGAACGGGGGGTAACTACAATGAGCAGTTCTTC. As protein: CATSRGTGGNYNEQFF.

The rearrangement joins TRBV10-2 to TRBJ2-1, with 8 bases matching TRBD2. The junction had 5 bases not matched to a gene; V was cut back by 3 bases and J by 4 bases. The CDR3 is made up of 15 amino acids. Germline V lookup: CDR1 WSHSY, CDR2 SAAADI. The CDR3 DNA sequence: TGCGCCAGCAGTGAAGGTAGCGGGGTTTACAATGAGCAGTTCTTC. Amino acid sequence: CASSEGSGVYNEQFF.

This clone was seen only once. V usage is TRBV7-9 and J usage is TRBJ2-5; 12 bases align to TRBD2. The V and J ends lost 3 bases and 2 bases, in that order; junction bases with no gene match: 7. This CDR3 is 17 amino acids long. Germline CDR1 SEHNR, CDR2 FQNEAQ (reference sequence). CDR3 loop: CASSFLASGRAQETQYF. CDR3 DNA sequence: TGTGCCAGCAGCTTCCTGGCTAGCGGGAGGGCGCAAGAGACCCAGTACTTC.

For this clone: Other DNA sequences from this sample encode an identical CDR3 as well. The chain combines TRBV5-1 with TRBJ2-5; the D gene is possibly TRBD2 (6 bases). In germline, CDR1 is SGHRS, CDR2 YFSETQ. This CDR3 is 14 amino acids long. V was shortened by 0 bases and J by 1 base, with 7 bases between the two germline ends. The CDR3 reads CASSLGGGQETQYF. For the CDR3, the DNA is TGCGCCAGCAGCTTGGGGGGAGGCCAAGAGACCCAGTACTTC.